This T cell receptor (beta chain) appears in the sequencing data of a study of post-analysis software for immune sequencing data. Germline V gene lookup returns CDR1 SGHRS and CDR2 YFSETQ. V gave up 4 bases and J gave up 4 bases; unmatched junction bases: 13. The CDR3 consists of 17 residues. Points from the study as a whole: By F measure, samples from a shared preparation batch strongly co-clustered. Patients used roughly five TRBV segments, including TRBV5-6, TRBV5-1 and TRBV20-1, more often than controls.

A note on this clonotype: Its antigen is currently unknown.

The TCR beta cDNA libraries carried unique molecular identifiers. TCRdb independently ran MiXCR on the PCR reads; one entry per CDR3 protein. The table records about 770,000 distinct CDR3 sequences, 46% of them present only once. This TCR derives from a girl aged 10-17 years with multiple sclerosis. The chain carries TRBV5-1 and TRBJ1-1; 10 nucleotides match TRBD1. Material: blood. The CDR3 region has the DNA TGCGCCAGCAGCCCAACGACCCCGACAGGGGGCGTCACTGAAGCTTTCTTT. Amino acid sequence: CASSPTTPTGGVTEAFF.